This T cell receptor (beta chain) is drawn from a study of T cells and copy number aberrations in small-cell lung cancer. Some clones are missing from TCRdb's copy, which holds only in-frame ones; the method was immunoSEQ multiplex PCR. The table includes about 2,700 clones, roughly four fifths detected once. This CDR3 has 14 residues. V lost 2 bases and J 1 base, leaving 7 bases between the germline ends. Germline V lookup: CDR1 MNHEY, CDR2 SVGAGI. The sequence was collected from a man in his sixties with small cell lung cancer. J is TRBJ2-3 and V is TRBV6-5; no clear D gene. What was sequenced was normal tissue next to the tumor. The CDR3 is CASSYGQGTDTQYF. CDR3 DNA sequence: TGTGCCAGCAGTTACGGGCAGGGCACAGATACGCAGTATTTT.